This T cell receptor beta chain was identified during a study of CD8+CD57+ T cells in acquired aplastic anemia. Study-wide context: Sorting CD4+ and CD8+ cells gave DNA averaging approximately 2.9 ug. Among healthy donors, CD4+ cells averaged approximately 11 million reads.

TCR beta VDJ and CDR3 profiling used genomic DNA as template. In TCRdb, the reads were re-called with MiXCR into one record per CDR3 protein. Of roughly 170,000 distinct CDR3 sequences in the sample, 55% to 70% are singletons; the top ten hold 45%. The CDR3 extends over 14 amino acids. The V end was cut by 3 bases, the J end by 5 bases, with 13 bases between. CDR1 SNHLY and CDR2 FYNNEI come from the germline V gene. This TCR derives from a human donor in good health. Sequenced material: sorted CD4+, CD8+, or CD8+CD57+ T cells (not recorded which) from PBMCs. The gene calls are TRBV2 and TRBJ2-5; possible D gene TRBD1, 5 bases. The CDR3 DNA is TGTGCCAGCAGTGAGGGGCTAGGCGTGGAGACCCAGTACTTC. It codes for CASSEGLGVETQYF.